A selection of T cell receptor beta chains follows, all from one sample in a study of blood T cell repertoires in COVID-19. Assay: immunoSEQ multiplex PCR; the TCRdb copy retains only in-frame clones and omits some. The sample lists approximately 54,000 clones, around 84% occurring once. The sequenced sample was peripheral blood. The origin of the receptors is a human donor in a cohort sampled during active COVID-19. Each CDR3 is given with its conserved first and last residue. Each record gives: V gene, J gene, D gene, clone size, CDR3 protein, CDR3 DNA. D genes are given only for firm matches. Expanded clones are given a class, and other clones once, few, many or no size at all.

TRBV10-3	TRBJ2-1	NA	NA	CAISESKLRYNEQFF	TGTGCCATCAGTGAGTCGAAACTCCGATACAATGAGCAGTTCTTC
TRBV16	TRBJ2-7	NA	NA	CASSQLIQGHEQYF	TGTGCCAGCAGCCAATTGATACAGGGCCACGAGCAGTACTTC
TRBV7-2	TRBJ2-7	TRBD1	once	CASSRRQGAVYEQYF	TGTGCCAGCAGCAGGAGACAGGGGGCAGTCTACGAGCAGTACTTC
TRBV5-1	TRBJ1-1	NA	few	CASSLAGGWTEAFF	TGCGCCAGCAGCTTGGCCGGGGGGTGGACTGAAGCTTTCTTT
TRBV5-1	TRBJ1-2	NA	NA	CASSLEGNYGYTF	TGCGCCAGCAGCTTGGAGGGGAACTATGGCTACACCTTC
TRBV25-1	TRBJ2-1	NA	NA	CASTRQGSYNEQFF	TGTGCCAGCACTCGGCAGGGATCCTACAATGAGCAGTTCTTC
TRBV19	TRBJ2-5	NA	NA	CASSIHRSETQYF	TGTGCCAGTAGTATACACAGGAGTGAGACCCAGTACTTC
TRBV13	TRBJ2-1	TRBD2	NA	CASSILAGGSYNEQFF	TGTGCCAGCAGCATCTTAGCGGGAGGGTCCTACAATGAGCAGTTCTTC
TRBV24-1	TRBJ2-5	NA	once	CATSDFGGAGRETQYF	TGTGCCACCAGTGATTTTGGCGGGGCAGGGCGGGAGACCCAGTACTTC
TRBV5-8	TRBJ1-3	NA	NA	CASMAGLHGNTIYF	TGTGCCAGCATGGCTGGGCTTCATGGAAACACCATATATTTT
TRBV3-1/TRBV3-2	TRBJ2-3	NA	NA	CASSQGSTSPRDTQYF	TGTGCCAGCAGCCAAGGATCCACTAGCCCCAGGGATACGCAGTATTTT
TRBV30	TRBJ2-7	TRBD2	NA	CAWSGRAGVGSYEQYF	TGTGCCTGGAGTGGAAGGGCGGGAGTCGGTTCCTACGAGCAGTACTTC
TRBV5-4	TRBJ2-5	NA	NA	CASSLARGRETQYF	TGTGCCAGCAGCTTGGCTAGGGGCCGTGAGACCCAGTACTTC
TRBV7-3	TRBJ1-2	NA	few	CASSLDTNYGYTF	TGTGCCAGCAGCTTAGACACGAACTATGGCTACACCTTC
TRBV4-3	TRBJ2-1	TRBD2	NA	CASSQGKGGTGPRLAGNEQFF	TGCGCCAGCAGCCAAGGCAAAGGTGGGACAGGGCCTAGACTAGCGGGAAATGAGCAGTTCTTC
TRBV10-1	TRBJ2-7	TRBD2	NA	CASSGSSGRNYEQYF	TGCGCCAGCAGTGGATCAAGCGGGAGGAACTACGAGCAGTACTTC
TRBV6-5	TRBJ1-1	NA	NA	CASSYSAGSNTEAFF	TGTGCCAGCAGTTACTCTGCAGGTTCGAACACTGAAGCTTTCTTT